This paragraph reports one T cell receptor beta chain. Trimming left V 5 bases short and J 6 bases short, with 14 bases between. CDR3 length: 14 amino acids. The germline gives CDR1 SGHAT, CDR2 FQNNGV. Sequencing used immunoSEQ multiplex PCR; TCRdb keeps in-frame clones, though not all of them. The table records tens of thousands of clones, 89% of them present only once. This sample stems from a study of control samples from healthy donors and cancer patients. This rearrangement joins TRBV11-2 to TRBJ2-1; D assignment may be TRBD1 or TRBD2 (5 bases each). The sequence came from a man in his fifties or sixties in good health. The source material was blood. CDR3 in DNA: TGTGCCAGCAGCCTCGGGACCCTCCTCAATGAGCAGTTCTTC. This gives the protein CASSLGTLLNEQFF.